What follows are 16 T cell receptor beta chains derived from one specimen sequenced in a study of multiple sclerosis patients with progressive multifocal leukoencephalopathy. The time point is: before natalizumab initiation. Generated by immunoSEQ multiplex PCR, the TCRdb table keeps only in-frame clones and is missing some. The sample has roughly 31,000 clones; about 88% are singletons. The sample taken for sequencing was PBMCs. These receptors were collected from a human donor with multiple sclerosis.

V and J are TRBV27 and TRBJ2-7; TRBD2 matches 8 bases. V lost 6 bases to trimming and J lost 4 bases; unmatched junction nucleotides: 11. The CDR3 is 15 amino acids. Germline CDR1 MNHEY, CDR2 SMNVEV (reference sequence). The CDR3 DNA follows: TGTGCCAGCAGACGCTTACTAGCGGAGCATTACGAGCAGTACTTC. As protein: CASRRLLAEHYEQYF.

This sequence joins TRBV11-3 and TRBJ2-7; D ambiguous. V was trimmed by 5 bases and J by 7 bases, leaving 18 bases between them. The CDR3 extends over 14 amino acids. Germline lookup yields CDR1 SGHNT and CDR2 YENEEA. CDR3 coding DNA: TGTGCCAGCAGCCCCGGTCCCCCACCTACGGAGCAGTACTTC. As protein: CASSPGPPPTEQYF.

The CDR3: CATSRDEGGRSPHGYTF. CDR3 in DNA: TGTGCCACCAGCAGAGATGAGGGGGGGCGGTCGCCCCATGGCTACACCTTC. V gene TRBV15 combines with J gene TRBJ1-2, with a possible D match to TRBD1 (6 bases). The CDR3 runs 17 residues. Germline V gives CDR1 LNHNV, CDR2 YYDKDF (reference sequence). V gave up 0 bases and J gave up 6 bases, with 20 bases separating them.

The chain's CDR3 is CASSEGQIYEQYF. The DNA of the CDR3 is TGTGCCAGCAGCGAGGGACAGATATACGAGCAGTACTTC. The chain links TRBV28 to TRBJ2-7, with 7 bases that match TRBD1. Germline CDR1 MDHEN, CDR2 SYDVKM. CDR3 length: 13 amino acids. The ends lost 6 bases at V and 4 bases at J; junction bases unmatched: 6.

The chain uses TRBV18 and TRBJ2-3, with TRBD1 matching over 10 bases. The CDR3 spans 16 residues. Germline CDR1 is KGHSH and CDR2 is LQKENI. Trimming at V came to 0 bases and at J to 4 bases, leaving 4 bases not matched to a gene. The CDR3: CASSPPGQGTADTQYF. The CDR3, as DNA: TGTGCCAGCTCACCACCGGGACAGGGGACCGCAGATACGCAGTATTTT.

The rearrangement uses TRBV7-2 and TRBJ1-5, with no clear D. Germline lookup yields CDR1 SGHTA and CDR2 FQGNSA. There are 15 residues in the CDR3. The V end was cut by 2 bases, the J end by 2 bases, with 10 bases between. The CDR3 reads CASSLSWVGNQPQHF. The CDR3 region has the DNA TGTGCCAGCAGCTTAAGCTGGGTTGGCAATCAGCCCCAGCATTTT. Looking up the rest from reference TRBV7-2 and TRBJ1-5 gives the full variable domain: GAGVSQSPSNKVTEKGKDVELRCDPISGHTALYWYRQSLGQGLEFLIYFQGNSAPDKSGLPSDRFSAERTGGSVSTLTIQRTQQEDSAVYLCASSLSWVGNQPQHFGDGTRLSIL.

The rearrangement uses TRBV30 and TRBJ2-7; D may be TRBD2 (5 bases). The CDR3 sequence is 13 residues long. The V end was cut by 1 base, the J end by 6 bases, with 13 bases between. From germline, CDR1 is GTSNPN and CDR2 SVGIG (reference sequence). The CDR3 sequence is CAWSESMRAEQYF. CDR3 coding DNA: TGTGCCTGGAGTGAATCCATGCGGGCCGAGCAGTACTTC.

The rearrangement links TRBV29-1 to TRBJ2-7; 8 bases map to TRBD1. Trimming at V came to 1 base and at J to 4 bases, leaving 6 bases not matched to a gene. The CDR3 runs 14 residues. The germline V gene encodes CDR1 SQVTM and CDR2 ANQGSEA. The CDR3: CSVEGAGGIYEQYF. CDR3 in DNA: TGCAGCGTTGAAGGGGCAGGGGGCATATACGAGCAGTACTTC.

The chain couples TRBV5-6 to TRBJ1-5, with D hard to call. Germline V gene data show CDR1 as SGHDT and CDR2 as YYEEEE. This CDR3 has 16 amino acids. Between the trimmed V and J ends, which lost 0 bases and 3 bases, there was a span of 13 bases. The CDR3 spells CASSLAGSNVNQPQHF. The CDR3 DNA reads TGTGCCAGCAGCTTGGCGGGATCCAATGTCAATCAGCCCCAGCATTTT. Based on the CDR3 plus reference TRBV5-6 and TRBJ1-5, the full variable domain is DAGVTQSPTHLIKTRGQQVTLRCSPKSGHDTVSWYQQALGQGPQFIFQYYEEEERQRGNFPDRFSGHQFPNYSSELNVNALLLGDSALYLCASSLAGSNVNQPQHFGDGTRLSIL.

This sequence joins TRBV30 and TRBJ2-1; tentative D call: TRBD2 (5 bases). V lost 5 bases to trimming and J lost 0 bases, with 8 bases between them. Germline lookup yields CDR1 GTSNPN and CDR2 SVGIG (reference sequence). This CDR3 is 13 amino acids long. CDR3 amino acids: CAWASGSYNEQFF. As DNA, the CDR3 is TGTGCCTGGGCCAGCGGCTCCTACAATGAGCAGTTCTTC. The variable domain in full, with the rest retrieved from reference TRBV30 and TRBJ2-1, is SQTIHQWPATLVQPVGSPLSLECTVEGTSNPNLYWYRQAAGRGLQLLFYSVGIGQISSEVPQNLSASRPQDRQFILSSKKLLLSDSGFYLCAWASGSYNEQFFGPGTRLTVL.

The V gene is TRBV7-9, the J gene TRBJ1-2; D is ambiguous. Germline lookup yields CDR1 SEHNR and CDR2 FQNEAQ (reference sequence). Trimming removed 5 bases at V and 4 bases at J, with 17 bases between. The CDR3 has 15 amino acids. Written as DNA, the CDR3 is TGTGCCAGCAGCCCCGACTCCGGGAAGATCTATGGCTACACCTTC. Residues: CASSPDSGKIYGYTF.

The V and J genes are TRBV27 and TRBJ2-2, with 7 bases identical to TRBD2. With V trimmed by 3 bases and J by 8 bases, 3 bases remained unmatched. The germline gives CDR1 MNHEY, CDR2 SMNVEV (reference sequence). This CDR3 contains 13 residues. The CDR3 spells CASSLSGTGELFF. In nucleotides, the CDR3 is TGTGCCAGCAGTTTGAGCGGGACGGGGGAGCTGTTTTTT.

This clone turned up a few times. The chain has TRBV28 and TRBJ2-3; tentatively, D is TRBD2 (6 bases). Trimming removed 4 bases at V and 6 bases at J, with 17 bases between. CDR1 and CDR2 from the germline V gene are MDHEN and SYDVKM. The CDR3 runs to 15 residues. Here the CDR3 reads CASSSTLGTSDTQYF. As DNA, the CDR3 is TGTGCCAGCAGTTCAACCCTGGGGACTTCGGATACGCAGTATTTT.

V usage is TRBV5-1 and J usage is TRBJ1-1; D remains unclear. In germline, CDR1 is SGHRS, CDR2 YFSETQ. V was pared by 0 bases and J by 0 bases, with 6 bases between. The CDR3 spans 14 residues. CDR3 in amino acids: CASSLANLNTEAFF. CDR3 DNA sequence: TGCGCCAGCAGCTTGGCAAATTTGAACACTGAAGCTTTCTTT. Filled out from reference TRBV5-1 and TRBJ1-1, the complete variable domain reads KAGVTQTPRYLIKTRGQQVTLSCSPISGHRSVSWYQQTPGQGLQFLFEYFSETQRNKGNFPGRFSGRQFSNSRSEMNVSTLELGDSALYLCASSLANLNTEAFFGQGTRLTVV.

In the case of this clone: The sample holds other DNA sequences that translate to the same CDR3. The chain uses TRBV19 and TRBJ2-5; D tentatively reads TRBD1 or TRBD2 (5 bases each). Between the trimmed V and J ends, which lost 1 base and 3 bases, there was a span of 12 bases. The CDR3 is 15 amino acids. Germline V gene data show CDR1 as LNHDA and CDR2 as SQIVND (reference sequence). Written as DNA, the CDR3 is TGTGCCAGTAGTATAGCCAGGGAGCGGAAAGAGACCCAGTACTTC. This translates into CASSIARERKETQYF. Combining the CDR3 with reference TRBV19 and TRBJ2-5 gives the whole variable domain DGGITQSPKYLFRKEGQNVTLSCEQNLNHDAMYWYRQDPGQGLRLIYYSQIVNDFQKGDIAEGYSVSREKKESFPLTVTSAQKNPTAFYLCASSIARERKETQYFGPGTRLLVL.

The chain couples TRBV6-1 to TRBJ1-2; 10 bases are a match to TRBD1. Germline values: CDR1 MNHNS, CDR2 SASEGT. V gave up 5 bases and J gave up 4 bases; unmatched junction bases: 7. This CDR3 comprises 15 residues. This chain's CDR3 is CASSPATGGGYGYTF. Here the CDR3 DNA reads TGTGCCAGCAGTCCGGCGACAGGGGGCGGCTATGGCTACACCTTC.